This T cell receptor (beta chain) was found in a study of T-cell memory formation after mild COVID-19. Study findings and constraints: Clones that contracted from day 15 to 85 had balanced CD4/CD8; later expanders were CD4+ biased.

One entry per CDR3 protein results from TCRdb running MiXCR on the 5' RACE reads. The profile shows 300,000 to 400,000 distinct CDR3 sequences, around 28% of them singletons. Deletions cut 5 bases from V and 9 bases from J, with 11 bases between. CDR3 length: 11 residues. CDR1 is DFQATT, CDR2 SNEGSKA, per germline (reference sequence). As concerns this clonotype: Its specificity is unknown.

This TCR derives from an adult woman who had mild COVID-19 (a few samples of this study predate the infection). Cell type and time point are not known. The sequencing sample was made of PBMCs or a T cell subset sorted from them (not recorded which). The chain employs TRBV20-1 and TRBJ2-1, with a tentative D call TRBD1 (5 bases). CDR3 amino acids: CSAPLGVEQFF. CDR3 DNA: TGCAGTGCTCCATTAGGGGTTGAGCAGTTCTTC.